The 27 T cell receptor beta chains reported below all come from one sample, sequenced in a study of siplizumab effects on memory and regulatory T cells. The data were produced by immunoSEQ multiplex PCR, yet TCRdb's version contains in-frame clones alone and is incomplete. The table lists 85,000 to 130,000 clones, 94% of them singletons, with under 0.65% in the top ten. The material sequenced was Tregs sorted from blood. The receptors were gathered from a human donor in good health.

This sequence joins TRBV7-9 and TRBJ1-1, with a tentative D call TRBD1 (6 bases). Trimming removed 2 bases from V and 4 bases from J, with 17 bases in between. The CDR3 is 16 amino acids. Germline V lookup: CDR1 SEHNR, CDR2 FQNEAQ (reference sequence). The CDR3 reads CASSLYFSDRITEAFF. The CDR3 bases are TGTGCCAGCAGCTTATATTTTTCGGACAGAATCACTGAAGCTTTCTTT.

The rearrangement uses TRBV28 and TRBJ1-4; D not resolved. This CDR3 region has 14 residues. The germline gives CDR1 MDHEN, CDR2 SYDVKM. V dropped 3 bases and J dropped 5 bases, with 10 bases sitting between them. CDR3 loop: CASSFGIPNEKLFF. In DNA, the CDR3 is TGTGCCAGCAGTTTCGGGATCCCGAATGAAAAACTGTTTTTT.

The CDR3 sequence is CATSRDLVTGELFF. Here the CDR3 DNA reads TGTGCCACCAGCAGAGATTTGGTCACCGGGGAGCTGTTTTTT. The chain joins TRBV15 to TRBJ2-2; D is unresolved. This CDR3 has 14 amino acids. Germline V CDR1 and CDR2: LNHNV, YYDKDF (reference sequence). V lost 0 bases to trimming and J lost 4 bases, with 6 bases between them.

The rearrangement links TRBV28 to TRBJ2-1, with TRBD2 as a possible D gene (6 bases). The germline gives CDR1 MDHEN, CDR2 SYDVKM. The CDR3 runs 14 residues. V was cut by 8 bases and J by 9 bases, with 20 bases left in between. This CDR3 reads CASSRGSVGGEQFF. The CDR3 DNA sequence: TGTGCCAGCTCACGAGGGTCGGTGGGAGGTGAGCAGTTCTTC.

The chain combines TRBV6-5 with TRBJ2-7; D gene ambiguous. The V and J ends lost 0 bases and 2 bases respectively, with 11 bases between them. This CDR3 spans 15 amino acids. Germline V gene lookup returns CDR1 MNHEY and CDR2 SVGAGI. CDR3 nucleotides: TGTGCCAGCAGTTACTCGATGGGCAGCGCCTACGAGCAGTACTTC. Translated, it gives CASSYSMGSAYEQYF.

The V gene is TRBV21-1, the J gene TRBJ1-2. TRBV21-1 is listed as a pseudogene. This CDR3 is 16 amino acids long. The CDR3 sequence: CASSKAPDRSFGGYTF. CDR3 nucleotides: TGTGCCAGCAGCAAAGCGCCGGACCGTTCATTCGGTGGCTACACCTTC.

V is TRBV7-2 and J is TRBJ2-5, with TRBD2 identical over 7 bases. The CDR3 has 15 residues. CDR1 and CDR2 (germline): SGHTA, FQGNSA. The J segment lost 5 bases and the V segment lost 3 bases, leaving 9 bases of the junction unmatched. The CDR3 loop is CASSLGTTAGETQYF. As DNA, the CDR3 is TGTGCCAGCAGCTTGGGGACTACCGCAGGGGAGACCCAGTACTTC.

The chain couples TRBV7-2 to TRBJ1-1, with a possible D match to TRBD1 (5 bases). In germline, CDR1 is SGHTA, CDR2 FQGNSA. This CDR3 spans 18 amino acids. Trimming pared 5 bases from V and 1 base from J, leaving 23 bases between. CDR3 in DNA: TGTGCCAGCAGCAGACGTAGAGTATTGGGGGGTTCGAACACTGAAGCTTTCTTT. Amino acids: CASSRRRVLGGSNTEAFF. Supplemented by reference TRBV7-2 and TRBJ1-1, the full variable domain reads GAGVSQSPSNKVTEKGKDVELRCDPISGHTALYWYRQSLGQGLEFLIYFQGNSAPDKSGLPSDRFSAERTGGSVSTLTIQRTQQEDSAVYLCASSRRRVLGGSNTEAFFGQGTRLTVV.

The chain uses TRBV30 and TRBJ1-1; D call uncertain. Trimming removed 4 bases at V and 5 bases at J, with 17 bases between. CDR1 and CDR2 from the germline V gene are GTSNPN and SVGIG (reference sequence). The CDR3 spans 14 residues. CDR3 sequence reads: CAWTTGSGSTEAFF. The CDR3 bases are TGTGCCTGGACTACGGGGAGTGGTTCGACTGAAGCTTTCTTT.

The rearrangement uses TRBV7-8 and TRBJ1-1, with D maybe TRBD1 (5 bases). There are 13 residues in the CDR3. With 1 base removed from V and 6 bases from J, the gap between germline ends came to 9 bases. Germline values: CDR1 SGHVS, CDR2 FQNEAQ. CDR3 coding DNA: TGTGCCAGCAGCTTAGGAGGGACGTCTGAAGCTTTCTTT. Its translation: CASSLGGTSEAFF.

The CDR3 protein is CASSVAVLPYEQYF. The CDR3 nucleotides are TGTGCCAGCAGCGTAGCGGTACTACCTTACGAGCAGTACTTC. The chain couples TRBV9 to TRBJ2-7, with unresolved D. The CDR3 has 14 residues. Trimming left V 0 bases short and J 4 bases short, with 11 bases between. Germline assignment: CDR1 SGDLS and CDR2 YYNGEE.

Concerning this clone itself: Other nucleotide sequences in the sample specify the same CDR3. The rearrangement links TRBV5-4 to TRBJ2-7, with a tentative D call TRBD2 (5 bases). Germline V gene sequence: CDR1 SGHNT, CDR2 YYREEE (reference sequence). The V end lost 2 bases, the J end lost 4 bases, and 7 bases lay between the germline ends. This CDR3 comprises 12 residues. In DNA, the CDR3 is TGTGCCAGCAGCTTAGAGGGATACGAGCAGTACTTC. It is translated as CASSLEGYEQYF.

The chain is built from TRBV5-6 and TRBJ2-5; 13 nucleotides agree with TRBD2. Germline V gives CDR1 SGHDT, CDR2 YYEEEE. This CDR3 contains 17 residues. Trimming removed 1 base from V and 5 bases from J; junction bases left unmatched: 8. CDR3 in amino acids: CASSLPRLAGGGETQYF. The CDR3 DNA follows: TGTGCCAGCAGCTTGCCGCGACTAGCGGGAGGCGGGGAGACCCAGTACTTC.

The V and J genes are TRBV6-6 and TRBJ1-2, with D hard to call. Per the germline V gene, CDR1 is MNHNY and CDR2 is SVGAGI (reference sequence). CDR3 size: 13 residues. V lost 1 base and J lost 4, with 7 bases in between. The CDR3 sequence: CASSYWPFYGYTF. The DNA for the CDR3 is TGTGCCAGCAGTTACTGGCCGTTCTATGGCTACACCTTC.

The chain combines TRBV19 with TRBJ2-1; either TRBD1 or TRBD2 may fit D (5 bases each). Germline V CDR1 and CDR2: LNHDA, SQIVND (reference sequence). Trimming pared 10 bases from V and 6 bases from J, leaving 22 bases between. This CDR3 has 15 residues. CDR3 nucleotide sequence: TGTGCCACCCGGGGCAGATCCCTTTGGGGCAATGAGCAGTTCTTC. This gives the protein CATRGRSLWGNEQFF.

CDR3 region: CASSLSGTPGGYTF. Here the CDR3 DNA reads TGTGCCAGCAGCTTAAGTGGTACTCCTGGGGGCTACACCTTC. V and J are TRBV7-3 and TRBJ1-2, with D hard to call. The V gene lost 1 base and the J gene lost 8 bases, with 14 bases spanning the gap. From germline, CDR1 is SGHTA and CDR2 FQGTGA. The CDR3 totals 14 residues.

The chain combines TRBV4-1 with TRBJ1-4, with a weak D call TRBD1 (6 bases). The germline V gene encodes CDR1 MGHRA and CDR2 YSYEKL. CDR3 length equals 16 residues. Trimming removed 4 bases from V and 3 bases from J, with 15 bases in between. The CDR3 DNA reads TGCGCCAGCAGCCTTAATCCCGGGACACCTAATGAAAAACTGTTTTTT. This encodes CASSLNPGTPNEKLFF.

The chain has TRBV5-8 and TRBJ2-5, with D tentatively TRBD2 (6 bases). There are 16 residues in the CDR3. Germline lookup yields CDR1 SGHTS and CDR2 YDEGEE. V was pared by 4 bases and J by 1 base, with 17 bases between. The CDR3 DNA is TGTGCCAGCAGCCAGTCGGGCCGGGGGACCCAAGAGACCCAGTACTTC. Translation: CASSQSGRGTQETQYF.

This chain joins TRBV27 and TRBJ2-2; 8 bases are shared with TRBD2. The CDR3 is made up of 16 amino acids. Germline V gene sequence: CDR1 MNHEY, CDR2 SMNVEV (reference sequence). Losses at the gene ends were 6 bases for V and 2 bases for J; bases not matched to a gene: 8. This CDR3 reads CASRRGTRVNTGELFF. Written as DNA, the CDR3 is TGTGCCAGCAGGAGAGGGACTAGGGTAAACACCGGGGAGCTGTTTTTT.

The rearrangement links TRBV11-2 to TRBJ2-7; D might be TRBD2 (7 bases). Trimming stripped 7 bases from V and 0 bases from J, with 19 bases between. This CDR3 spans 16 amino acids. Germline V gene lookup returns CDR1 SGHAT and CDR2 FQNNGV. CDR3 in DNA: TGTGCCAGCACCACATGGGGGGGGCGACTCTCCTACGAGCAGTACTTC. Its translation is CASTTWGGRLSYEQYF.

CDR3 loop: CASSRTSGSYWETQYF. The DNA of the CDR3 is TGTGCCAGCAGTAGGACTAGCGGGAGTTACTGGGAGACCCAGTACTTC. The chain has TRBV28 and TRBJ2-5, with TRBD2 matching 13 bases. The CDR3 is 16 residues long. V shed 5 bases, J shed 5 bases, and the junction held 8 bases outside the gene matches. Looked up from germline, CDR1 is MDHEN and CDR2 is SYDVKM.

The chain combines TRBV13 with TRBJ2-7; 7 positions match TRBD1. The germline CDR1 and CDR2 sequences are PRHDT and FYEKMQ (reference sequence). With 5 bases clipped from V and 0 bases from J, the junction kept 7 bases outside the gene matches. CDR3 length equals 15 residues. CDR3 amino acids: CASSTTTGSSYEQYF. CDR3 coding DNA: TGTGCCAGCAGCACCACGACAGGGAGCTCCTACGAGCAGTACTTC.

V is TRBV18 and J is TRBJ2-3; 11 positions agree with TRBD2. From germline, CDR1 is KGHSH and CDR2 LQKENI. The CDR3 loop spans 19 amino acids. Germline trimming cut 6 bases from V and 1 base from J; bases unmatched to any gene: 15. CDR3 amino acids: CASSRLLQTSGVGTDTQYF. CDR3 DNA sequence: TGTGCCAGCTCTCGATTACTACAGACTAGCGGGGTTGGCACAGATACGCAGTATTTT.

This CDR3 reads CASSFSWGREKADTQYF. CDR3 DNA: TGCGCCAGCAGCTTTAGTTGGGGGCGGGAGAAGGCAGATACGCAGTATTTT. The rearrangement uses TRBV5-1 and TRBJ2-3, with D maybe TRBD2 (7 bases). CDR3 length: 17 amino acids. Trimming pared 2 bases from V and 4 bases from J, leaving 20 bases between. Per the germline V gene, CDR1 is SGHRS and CDR2 is YFSETQ.

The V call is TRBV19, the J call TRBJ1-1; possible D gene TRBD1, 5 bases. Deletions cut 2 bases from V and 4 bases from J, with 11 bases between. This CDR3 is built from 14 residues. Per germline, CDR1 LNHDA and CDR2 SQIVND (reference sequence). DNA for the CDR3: TGTGCCAGTAGTATAAAAAGGGGCGGCACTGAAGCTTTCTTT. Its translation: CASSIKRGGTEAFF. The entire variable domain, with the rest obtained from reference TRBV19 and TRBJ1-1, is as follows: DGGITQSPKYLFRKEGQNVTLSCEQNLNHDAMYWYRQDPGQGLRLIYYSQIVNDFQKGDIAEGYSVSREKKESFPLTVTSAQKNPTAFYLCASSIKRGGTEAFFGQGTRLTVV.

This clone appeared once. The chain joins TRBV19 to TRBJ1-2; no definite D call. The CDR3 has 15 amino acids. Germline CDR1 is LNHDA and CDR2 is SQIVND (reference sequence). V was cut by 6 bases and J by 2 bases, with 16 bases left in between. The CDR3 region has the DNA TGTGCCAGTAGCCCCAGCGGACGGAGGAACTATGGCTACACCTTC. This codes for CASSPSGRRNYGYTF.

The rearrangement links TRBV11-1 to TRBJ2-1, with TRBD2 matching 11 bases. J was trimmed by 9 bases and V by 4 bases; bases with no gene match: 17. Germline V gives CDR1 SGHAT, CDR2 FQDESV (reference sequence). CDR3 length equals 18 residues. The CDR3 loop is CASSSQGPLAGAYGEQFF. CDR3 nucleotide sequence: TGTGCCAGCAGCTCCCAGGGACCACTAGCGGGAGCATACGGTGAGCAGTTCTTC.